Included here is one TCR beta chain sequence, with context. What it binds is not known. There are 19 residues in the CDR3. V shed 0 bases, J shed 5 bases, and the junction held 12 bases outside the gene matches. Germline CDR1 is MNHEY and CDR2 is SVGEGT. The data belong to a study of CD8 T cells in ankylosing spondylitis. Notes on the study in general: Disease-linked clones proved CD8+ and comparatively uncommon in peripheral blood. Significant enrichment of disease-linked clones was reported in matched ankylosing spondylitis synovial fluid. Characteristic, it appeared, of ankylosing spondylitis blood was a TCR beta motif of roughly 8 highly homologous variants. Past research had described some motif variants in reactive arthritis synovial fluid and blood.

Construction of TCR beta libraries was performed using quantitative 5'-RACE with molecular barcodes. One entry per CDR3 protein results from TCRdb running MiXCR on the 5' RACE reads. This sample carries approximately 500,000 distinct CDR3 sequences, approximately 11% of them seen once, and the ten largest clones take around 6.8%. This TCR was recovered from a male donor with ankylosing spondylitis. J is TRBJ2-1 and V is TRBV6-2 or TRBV6-3; 11 bases line up with TRBD2. Sequenced input: blood, either unsorted or a sorted T cell fraction (not recorded which). The CDR3 loop reads CASSYSRPTGTSGNNEQFF. The CDR3 bases are TGTGCCAGCAGTTACTCGCGTCCGACCGGGACTAGCGGCAACAATGAGCAGTTCTTC.